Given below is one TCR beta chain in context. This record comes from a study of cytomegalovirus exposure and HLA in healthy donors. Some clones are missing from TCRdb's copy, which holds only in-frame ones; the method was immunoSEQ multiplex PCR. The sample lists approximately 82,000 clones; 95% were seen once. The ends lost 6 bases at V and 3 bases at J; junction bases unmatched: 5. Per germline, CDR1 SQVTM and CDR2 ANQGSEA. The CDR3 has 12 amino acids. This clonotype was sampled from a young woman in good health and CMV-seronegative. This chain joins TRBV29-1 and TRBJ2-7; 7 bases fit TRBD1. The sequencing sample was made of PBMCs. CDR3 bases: TGCAGCGTCATCCAGGGGGTCTACGAGCAGTACTTC. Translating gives CSVIQGVYEQYF.